The 24 T cell receptor beta chains presented below share a single source sample, sequenced in a study of cytomegalovirus exposure and HLA in healthy donors. The study ran its PCR with 60 Vbeta and 13 Jbeta primers. Method: immunoSEQ multiplex PCR; TCRdb's copy keeps in-frame clones and lacks some. The data contain roughly 100,000 clones, around 80% of them seen just once; the ten biggest clones take up about 5.4%. Material for sequencing was PBMCs. These receptors were taken from a young woman in good health and CMV-seropositive.

V and J are TRBV28 and TRBJ1-2; weak D call: TRBD1 (5 bases). The CDR3 has 14 residues. Germline values: CDR1 MDHEN, CDR2 SYDVKM. V dropped 3 bases and J dropped 6 bases, with 14 bases sitting between them. Here the CDR3 reads CASSLVLRDHGYTF. The CDR3 nucleotides are TGTGCCAGCAGTTTGGTTCTCAGGGATCATGGCTACACCTTC.

The rearrangement joins TRBV13 to TRBJ2-6, with D uncertain. The CDR3 runs to 15 residues. From germline, CDR1 is PRHDT and CDR2 FYEKMQ (reference sequence). Trimming took off 9 bases at V and 9 bases at J, with 21 bases between the two ends. The CDR3: CASSGGEISVNVLTF. The CDR3 DNA reads as TGTGCCAGTTCAGGTGGTGAGATCTCGGTCAACGTCCTGACTTTC.

The chain carries TRBV19 and TRBJ2-1; TRBD2 matches at 9 bases. V lost 9 bases, J lost 2 bases, and 14 bases stayed unmatched. Germline CDR1 reads LNHDA; CDR2 reads SQIVND (reference sequence). The CDR3 covers 17 residues. The CDR3 loop reads CASTRRGGSYTYNEQFF. CDR3 nucleotide sequence: TGTGCCAGCACACGGCGGGGGGGGAGCTACACCTACAATGAGCAGTTCTTC.

This clone was counted only a few times. V usage is TRBV9 and J usage is TRBJ2-2; TRBD2 agrees at 8 bases. Germline CDR1 reads SGDLS; CDR2 reads YYNGEE. The CDR3 contains 15 residues. The trim removed 7 bases at V and 1 base at J, leaving 6 bases unmatched. In DNA, the CDR3 is TGTGCCAGCTCCCGGGGGGGGGTGAACACCGGGGAGCTGTTTTTT. This gives the protein CASSRGGVNTGELFF.

This clone has a handful of counts. The chain is built from TRBV25-1 and TRBJ2-1, with D possibly being TRBD1 (6 bases). Germline CDR1 reads MGHDK; CDR2 reads SYGVNS. This CDR3 has 15 residues. Trimming removed 3 bases from V and 0 bases from J, with 9 bases in between. The CDR3 region is CASSEDSSSYNEQFF. For the CDR3, the DNA is TGTGCCAGCAGTGAGGACAGTAGCTCCTACAATGAGCAGTTCTTC.

The table lists this clone with a count of one. V and J are TRBV30 and TRBJ2-1; 7 bases are a match to TRBD1. V lost 5 bases to trimming and J lost 9 bases; unmatched junction nucleotides: 1. The CDR3 sequence is 10 residues long. CDR1 and CDR2 (germline): GTSNPN, SVGIG (reference sequence). The CDR3, as DNA: TGTGCCTGGGGGACAGTTGAGCAGTTCTTC. Amino acid sequence: CAWGTVEQFF. Variable domain in full (rest from reference TRBV30 and TRBJ2-1): SQTIHQWPATLVQPVGSPLSLECTVEGTSNPNLYWYRQAAGRGLQLLFYSVGIGQISSEVPQNLSASRPQDRQFILSSKKLLLSDSGFYLCAWGTVEQFFGPGTRLTVL.

This clone was detected a few times. The rearrangement uses TRBV7-2 and TRBJ1-6, with 7 bases aligning to TRBD1. The germline V gene encodes CDR1 SGHTA and CDR2 FQGNSA. The CDR3 consists of 16 residues. V trimming: 1 base; J trimming: 7 bases; junction bases outside the gene matches: 7. The CDR3 loop reads CASSLEGGGKNSPLHF. For the CDR3, the DNA is TGTGCCAGCAGCTTAGAAGGGGGCGGGAAGAATTCACCCCTCCACTTT.

V usage is TRBV28 and J usage is TRBJ2-3, with 11 positions matching TRBD2. The CDR3 is 16 amino acids. CDR1 is MDHEN, CDR2 SYDVKM, per germline. V gave up 7 bases and J gave up 3 bases; unmatched junction bases: 9. As DNA, the CDR3 is TGTGCCAGCACCACCCCCCCTAGCGGGAGGACAGATACGCAGTATTTT. Translation gives CASTTPPSGRTDTQYF.

The chain employs TRBV27 and TRBJ2-1; 8 bases agree with TRBD2. The CDR3 length is 16 residues. The germline V gene has CDR1 MNHEY and CDR2 SMNVEV (reference sequence). V shed 7 bases and J 5 bases; nucleotides not matched to a gene: 13. The CDR3 nucleotides are TGTGCCAGCACCCTGGTCGGGAGGGCCGGGGACAATGAGCAGTTCTTC. It codes for CASTLVGRAGDNEQFF.

This clone showed up just once. This chain links TRBV6-1 with TRBJ2-3; 7 bases map to TRBD2. V shed 3 bases, J shed 0 bases, and the junction held 9 bases outside the gene matches. Germline-derived CDR1 and CDR2 are MNHNS and SASEGT. CDR3 length: 17 residues. This CDR3 reads CASSEEPLAASTDTQYF. The CDR3 bases are TGTGCCAGCAGTGAGGAACCTCTAGCGGCTAGCACAGATACGCAGTATTTT.

This rearrangement joins TRBV10-3 to TRBJ1-5, with TRBD1 matching over 8 bases. CDR3 length: 14 residues. CDR1 is ENHRY, CDR2 SYGVKD, per germline. V was clipped by 5 bases and J by 7 bases; unmatched bases: 7. The CDR3 here is CAISQPGGGQPQHF. CDR3 nucleotide sequence: TGTGCCATCAGTCAACCAGGGGGCGGGCAGCCCCAGCATTTT.

The chain employs TRBV10-3 and TRBJ1-1; maybe TRBD1 (6 bases). There are 14 residues in the CDR3. CDR1 is ENHRY and CDR2 is SYGVKD in the germline V gene. Trimming cost V 6 bases and J 4 bases, with 15 bases left between them. The CDR3, as DNA: TGTGCCATCAGGACCGTAGGGGGTTCCACTGAAGCTTTCTTT. Translation gives CAIRTVGGSTEAFF.

This sequence joins TRBV28 and TRBJ2-7; 9 bases are a match to TRBD2. This CDR3 region has 14 residues. CDR1 and CDR2 (germline): MDHEN, SYDVKM. Losses at the gene ends were 5 bases for V and 5 bases for J; bases not matched to a gene: 7. The chain's CDR3 is CASSPSGRIHEQYF. The CDR3 region has the DNA TGTGCCAGCAGTCCAAGCGGGAGGATCCACGAGCAGTACTTC. The full variable domain, in which reference TRBV28 and TRBJ2-7 provide the parts outside the CDR3, is DVKVTQSSRYLVKRTGEKVFLECVQDMDHENMFWYRQDPGLGLRLIYFSYDVKMKEKGDIPEGYSVSREKKERFSLILESASTNQTSMYLCASSPSGRIHEQYFGPGTRLTVT.

Note on this clone: Mismatch with germline at one junction end may stem from a read error. In the same sample, other DNA sequences code for this CDR3. The V call is TRBV29-1, the J call TRBJ1-2, with D maybe TRBD1 (5 bases). The CDR3 loop spans 13 amino acids. The germline gives CDR1 SQVTM, CDR2 ANQGSEA. The CDR3 DNA follows: TGTAGCGCGAGGGGAGGGGAAGGCTATGGCTACACCTTC. Amino acid sequence: CSARGGEGYGYTF.

The table lists this clone with a few counts. V is TRBV7-9 and J is TRBJ2-7; 9 bases agree with TRBD1. Germline V lookup: CDR1 SEHNR, CDR2 FQNEAQ (reference sequence). The CDR3 runs 19 residues. The V segment lost 4 bases and the J segment 3 bases; nucleotides outside the gene matches: 19. CDR3 sequence (DNA): TGTGCCAGCAGCTCAATTAGCGGCCTTGACAGGGGGTATTTCTACGAGCAGTACTTC. Translated: CASSSISGLDRGYFYEQYF.

The chain is built from TRBV9 and TRBJ2-1; 10 bases align to TRBD1. V shed 3 bases, J shed 2 bases, and the junction held 2 bases outside the gene matches. This CDR3 contains 15 residues. Germline values: CDR1 SGDLS, CDR2 YYNGEE. CDR3 nucleotides: TGTGCCAGCAGCGGAGGACAGGGGGCCTACAATGAGCAGTTCTTC. This codes for CASSGGQGAYNEQFF.

A note on this clone: A junction boundary mismatches the germline segment, possibly from a read error. The CDR3: CASSEAGYERYF. CDR3 nucleotides: TGTGCCAGCAGTGAAGCTGGCTACGAGCGGTACTTC. This chain links TRBV6-1 with TRBJ2-7, with no clear D. CDR1 is MNHNS and CDR2 is SASEGT in the germline V gene. CDR3 length: 12 amino acids.

This clone was detected a few times. The chain recombines TRBV30 with TRBJ1-3; 8 bases match TRBD1. In germline, CDR1 is GTSNPN, CDR2 SVGIG (reference sequence). This CDR3 is 14 amino acids long. V was pared by 7 bases and J by 3 bases, with 8 bases of the junction left unmatched. The CDR3 sequence is CALGQGKSGNTIYF. CDR3 nucleotides: TGTGCCTTAGGACAGGGAAAAAGTGGAAACACCATATATTTT. Based on the CDR3 plus reference TRBV30 and TRBJ1-3, the full variable domain is SQTIHQWPATLVQPVGSPLSLECTVEGTSNPNLYWYRQAAGRGLQLLFYSVGIGQISSEVPQNLSASRPQDRQFILSSKKLLLSDSGFYLCALGQGKSGNTIYFGEGSWLTVV.

The chain combines TRBV27 with TRBJ1-2; no clear D gene. This CDR3 region has 13 residues. The V gene's germline CDR1 is MNHEY and CDR2 SMNVEV (reference sequence). Trimming pared 2 bases from V and 7 bases from J, leaving 11 bases between. In DNA form, the CDR3 reads TGTGCCAGCAGTTTAAGCGGTGCGTCTGGCTACACCTTC. This gives the protein CASSLSGASGYTF.

This sequence joins TRBV28 and TRBJ2-1; D is possibly TRBD2 (5 bases). Per the germline V gene, CDR1 is MDHEN and CDR2 is SYDVKM. This CDR3 is 14 amino acids long. V was shortened by 4 bases and J by 5 bases, with 12 bases between the two germline ends. The DNA for the CDR3 is TGTGCCAGCAGTTCCCACGGAGGCCACAATGAGCAGTTCTTC. Residues: CASSSHGGHNEQFF.

This chain links TRBV2 with TRBJ1-4; 9 positions agree with TRBD1. The CDR3 runs to 14 residues. Per the germline V gene, CDR1 is SNHLY and CDR2 is FYNNEI. V shed 6 bases and J 4 bases; nucleotides not matched to a gene: 3. The CDR3 spells CASSPGQGNEKLFF. The CDR3 DNA follows: TGTGCCAGCAGCCCGGGACAGGGTAATGAAAAACTGTTTTTT.

This chain links TRBV30 with TRBJ1-5, with D possibly TRBD1 on 6 matching bases. Germline CDR1 GTSNPN, CDR2 SVGIG (reference sequence). Trimming stripped 1 base from V and 3 bases from J, with 13 bases between. CDR3 size: 15 residues. The CDR3 here is CAWSAGGPNNQPQHF. The CDR3 coding sequence is TGTGCCTGGAGTGCGGGGGGCCCGAACAATCAGCCCCAGCATTTT.

The chain is built from TRBV15 and TRBJ2-1; no definite D call. With 1 base removed from V and 6 bases from J, the gap between germline ends came to 16 bases. The germline gives CDR1 LNHNV, CDR2 YYDKDF (reference sequence). This CDR3 is 16 amino acids long. CDR3 bases: TGTGCCACCAGCAGAGGCGAATCGGGTTACGGCAATGAGCAGTTCTTC. It codes for CATSRGESGYGNEQFF.

The gene calls are TRBV29-1 and TRBJ2-1; D remains ambiguous. This CDR3 region has 14 residues. The germline V gene encodes CDR1 SQVTM and CDR2 ANQGSEA. The V end lost 6 bases, the J end lost 3 bases, and 15 bases lay between the germline ends. The chain's CDR3 is CSVETGQSYNEQFF. The CDR3 DNA is TGCAGCGTCGAAACTGGTCAAAGCTACAATGAGCAGTTCTTC.